A single sample is the source of the 16 T cell receptor beta chains below, sequenced in a study of blood T cell repertoires in COVID-19. The method was immunoSEQ multiplex PCR; TCRdb's version includes in-frame clones alone and lacks a portion of them. The table shows over 85,000 clones, with 85% occurring only once. Sequencing was done on a sample of peripheral blood. The receptors were gathered from a man in his sixties with acute or convalescent COVID-19.

J is TRBJ2-1 and V is TRBV12-3 or TRBV12-4; no reliable D call. This CDR3 has 13 amino acids. The V end was cut by 6 bases, the J end by 15 bases, with 21 bases between. This chain's CDR3 is CASSDFRGGMGFF. The CDR3 DNA reads as TGTGCCAGCAGCGACTTTCGCGGTGGTATGGGGTTCTTC.

As DNA, the CDR3 is TGCGCCAGCAGCCGACAACCCCCGACGACAGGGGCAATACTATCGAACACCGGGGAGCTGTTTTTT. Amino acid sequence: CASSRQPPTTGAILSNTGELFF. The V call is TRBV4-1, the J call TRBJ2-2; TRBD1 aligns across 8 bases. Per the germline V gene, CDR1 is MGHRA and CDR2 is YSYEKL. The CDR3 extends over 22 amino acids. Trimming took 4 bases from V and 0 from J; bases not matched to a gene: 22.

The chain employs TRBV20-1 and TRBJ1-5; possibly TRBD1 for D (5 bases). The CDR3 has 14 residues. With 3 bases removed from V and 4 bases from J, the gap between germline ends came to 13 bases. Germline V lookup: CDR1 DFQATT, CDR2 SNEGSKA (reference sequence). Here the CDR3 DNA reads TGCAGTGCTAGTTCCCAGGGAGGGAATCAGCCCCAGCATTTT. Translation: CSASSQGGNQPQHF.

The J gene is TRBJ1-4, the V gene TRBV10-3; 11 bases map to TRBD1. Per germline, CDR1 ENHRY and CDR2 SYGVKD. Trimming at V came to 3 bases and at J to 7 bases, leaving 1 base not matched to a gene. The CDR3 is 14 amino acids. CDR3 nucleotides: TGTGCCATCAGTGACGGGACAGGGGGTGAAAAACTGTTTTTT. It translates to CAISDGTGGEKLFF.

The chain couples TRBV5-5 to TRBJ1-2; 8 positions match TRBD1. The trim removed 3 bases at V and 2 bases at J, leaving 6 bases unmatched. The CDR3 runs 15 residues. Germline V CDR1 and CDR2: SGHKS, YYEKEE (reference sequence). The CDR3 region has the DNA TGTGCCAGCAGCTCAGACAGGGGCACCAACTATGGCTACACCTTC. It codes for CASSSDRGTNYGYTF.

This clone was seen a handful of times. The chain joins TRBV4-2 to TRBJ2-7; D may be TRBD2 (6 bases). Trimming took off 1 base at V and 6 bases at J, with 13 bases between the two ends. Germline CDR1 LGHNA, CDR2 YNFKEQ. The length of the CDR3 is 14 residues. CDR3 nucleotide sequence: TGTGCCAGCAGCCAAGGGACTATACAACCCGAGCAGTACTTC. Its translation: CASSQGTIQPEQYF.

The chain carries TRBV24-1 and TRBJ2-1; 7 nucleotides agree with TRBD1. The CDR3 consists of 13 residues. The germline V gene has CDR1 KGHDR and CDR2 SFDVKD. V gave up 4 bases and J gave up 8 bases; unmatched junction bases: 4. CDR3 nucleotides: TGTGCCACCAGTGACCCAGACAGGGATGAGCAGTTCTTC. Encoded protein: CATSDPDRDEQFF.

The V and J genes are TRBV11-1 and TRBJ1-6; 9 bases match TRBD1. CDR1 and CDR2 from the germline V gene are SGHAT and FQDESV (reference sequence). The junction had 9 bases not matched to a gene; V was cut back by 8 bases and J by 7 bases. CDR3 length: 15 amino acids. CDR3 amino acids: CASQMHRGQNSPLHF. CDR3 in DNA: TGTGCCAGCCAAATGCACAGGGGGCAGAATTCACCCCTCCACTTT.

The rearrangement joins TRBV30 to TRBJ2-5; D ambiguous. Trimming removed 3 bases at V and 2 bases at J, with 4 bases between. Germline CDR1 is GTSNPN and CDR2 is SVGIG (reference sequence). The CDR3 is 11 residues long. The CDR3 coding sequence is TGTGCCTGGAGCGGGCAAGAGACCCAGTACTTC. Encoded protein: CAWSGQETQYF.

V gene TRBV7-3 combines with J gene TRBJ1-1, with a tentative D call TRBD1 (5 bases). The CDR3 has 14 amino acids. Germline values: CDR1 SGHTA, CDR2 FQGTGA. V was clipped by 6 bases and J by 0 bases, with 11 bases between them. CDR3 DNA sequence: TGTGCCAGCAGTCCGGCGGGGGTGAACACTGAAGCTTTCTTT. Residues: CASSPAGVNTEAFF.

This clone was observed a single time. This rearrangement joins TRBV9 to TRBJ1-1; 7 nucleotides match TRBD1. Germline trimming cut 3 bases from V and 5 bases from J; bases unmatched to any gene: 7. CDR3 length: 14 amino acids. Looked up from germline, CDR1 is SGDLS and CDR2 is YYNGEE. CDR3 sequence reads: CASSGSTGWTEAFF. Here the CDR3 DNA reads TGTGCCAGCAGCGGATCGACAGGGTGGACTGAAGCTTTCTTT.

The chain recombines TRBV2 with TRBJ2-3; possible D gene TRBD2, 5 bases. Trimming pared 4 bases from V and 6 bases from J, leaving 11 bases between. Germline V gives CDR1 SNHLY, CDR2 FYNNEI. The CDR3 loop spans 13 amino acids. The CDR3: CASSGGQRDTQYF. The CDR3 DNA reads as TGTGCCAGCAGTGGCGGCCAGCGGGATACGCAGTATTTT. Together with reference TRBV2 and TRBJ2-3, the CDR3 gives the full variable domain: EPEVTQTPSHQVTQMGQEVILRCVPISNHLYFYWYRQILGQKVEFLVSFYNNEISEKSEIFDDQFSVERPDGSNFTLKIRSTKLEDSAMYFCASSGGQRDTQYFGPGTRLTVL.

The chain uses TRBV4-1 and TRBJ2-2; the D gene is possibly TRBD2 (6 bases). CDR1 MGHRA and CDR2 YSYEKL come from the germline V gene. The CDR3 is made up of 16 amino acids. V shed 2 bases and J shed 4 bases, with 14 bases lying between them. Here the CDR3 reads CASSQLRGAGTGELFF. Written as DNA, the CDR3 is TGCGCCAGCAGCCAACTTCGCGGGGCCGGCACCGGGGAGCTGTTTTTT.

J is TRBJ2-7 and V is TRBV7-8; D is perhaps TRBD1 (6 bases). With 0 bases removed from V and 4 bases from J, the gap between germline ends came to 10 bases. Germline CDR1 SGHVS, CDR2 FQNEAQ. The CDR3 loop spans 14 amino acids. As DNA, the CDR3 is TGTGCCAGCAGCTTAGCGGGACAACGGTACGAGCAGTACTTC. Protein: CASSLAGQRYEQYF. The full variable domain, with the rest looked up from reference TRBV7-8 and TRBJ2-7, is GAGVSQSPRYKVAKRGQDVALRCDPISGHVSLFWYQQALGQGPEFLTYFQNEAQLDKSGLPSDRFFAERPEGSVSTLKIQRTQQEDSAVYLCASSLAGQRYEQYFGPGTRLTVT.

This clone is a singleton in its sample. This rearrangement joins TRBV6-2 or TRBV6-3 to TRBJ1-2, with D unresolved. Germline V gene lookup returns CDR1 MNHEY and CDR2 SVGEGT. The CDR3 has 13 residues. V lost 0 bases and J lost 4, with 6 bases in between. The CDR3 protein is CASSYSIFYGYTF. The DNA of the CDR3 is TGTGCCAGCAGTTACTCAATCTTCTATGGCTACACCTTC.

This chain uses TRBV5-8 with TRBJ2-3, with TRBD2 matching over 8 bases. Germline V gene lookup returns CDR1 SGHTS and CDR2 YDEGEE. After removal of 0 bases from V and 5 bases from J, the junction contained 8 bases not matched to a gene. The length of the CDR3 is 16 residues. Here the CDR3 reads CASSLAVSGGGDTQYF. CDR3 DNA: TGTGCCAGCAGCTTGGCCGTAAGCGGGGGAGGAGATACGCAGTATTTT.